The clone carrying this TCR beta chain was seen repeatedly, ten times or more. The antigen is undetermined. The sample is drawn from a study of esophageal squamous cell carcinoma under preoperative chemotherapy. Regarding the study as a whole: Peripheral T cells showed a significant TCR diversity increase after chemotherapy, unlike tumor-infiltrating lymphocytes.

Germline V gene data show CDR1 as SGHTA and CDR2 as FQGNSA. There are 15 residues in the CDR3. V was trimmed by 2 bases and J by 2 bases, leaving 13 bases between them. TCRdb itself ran the PCR reads through MiXCR, one entry per CDR3 protein. Of about 18,000 distinct CDR3 sequences in the sample, just over 45% were seen once. Time point here: after preoperative PTX-NDP chemotherapy. Patients received paclitaxel-nedaplatin as preoperative chemotherapy before surgery. This receptor was identified in a human donor with esophageal squamous cell carcinoma. The donor label of this sample is uncertain. Collection of the sample occurred from a patient given preoperative chemotherapy. The J gene is TRBJ2-7, the V gene TRBV7-2; tentatively, D is TRBD2 (6 bases). The CDR3 nucleotides read TGTGCCAGCAGCTTAATGAGAGGCGGGACCTACGAGCAGTACTTC. Its protein product is CASSLMRGGTYEQYF.